The rows below give T cell receptor beta chains drawn from one sample of a study of beta chain features in type 1 diabetes. Here immunoSEQ multiplex PCR was the method, and the copy in TCRdb shows in-frame clones only, minus some. The table includes about 340,000 clones, about 14% detected once. Sequencing input: naive CD4+ T cells from blood. Source of these receptors: a woman between 18 and 30 years old with type 1 diabetes. Both conserved end residues are part of each CDR3. A D gene is named only where the DNA matches it firmly. A row's size may be missing; if present it is once, few, many or a size class.

few,TRBJ2-1,12,TRBV30,-,CAWSRGGDEQFF,TGTGCCTGGAGTAGAGGGGGAGATGAGCAGTTCTTC
-,TRBJ2-1,14,TRBV6-5,TRBD2,CASSRLAKNNEQFF,TGTGCCAGCAGCAGACTAGCGAAGAACAATGAGCAGTTCTTC
few,TRBJ2-5,15,TRBV7-9,-,CASSLGTGPQETQYF,TGTGCCAGCAGCTTAGGCACAGGACCACAAGAGACCCAGTACTTC
few,TRBJ2-2,12,TRBV11-3,-,CASSSNTGELFF,TGTGCCAGCAGCTCTAACACCGGGGAGCTGTTTTTT
-,TRBJ1-4,13,TRBV30,TRBD1,CAWSVQGGEKLFF,TGTGCCTGGAGTGTTCAGGGGGGCGAAAAACTGTTTTTT
few,TRBJ2-3,19,TRBV9,TRBD2,CASSVANSPGTSAKDTQYF,TGTGCCAGCAGCGTAGCCAACTCCCCCGGGACTAGCGCTAAAGATACGCAGTATTTT
-,TRBJ2-1,14,TRBV18,-,CASSTNRFDNEQFF,TGTGCCAGCTCAACAAACAGGTTCGACAATGAGCAGTTCTTC
-,TRBJ2-3,14,TRBV30,-,CAWSRGGSTDTQYF,TGTGCCTGGAGTCGTGGGGGGAGCACAGATACGCAGTATTTT
-,TRBJ1-1,12,TRBV27,-,CASSFKGMRAFF,TGTGCCAGCAGTTTTAAGGGGATGAGAGCTTTCTTT
-,TRBJ2-2,18,TRBV5-1,TRBD2,CASSLGRGSGRETGELFF,TGCGCCAGCAGCTTGGGCCGTGGAAGCGGGAGAGAAACCGGGGAGCTGTTTTTT
few,TRBJ1-5,15,TRBV5-1,-,CASSLAGQSNQPQHF,TGCGCCAGCAGCTTGGCCGGACAGAGCAATCAGCCCCAGCATTTT
few,TRBJ1-4,15,TRBV15,TRBD1,CATSDPGQVNEKLFF,TGTGCCACCAGCGACCCGGGACAGGTTAATGAAAAACTGTTTTTT
few,TRBJ2-1,14,TRBV7-3,-,CASSLTAAWNEQFF,TGTGCCAGCAGCTTAACCGCAGCGTGGAATGAGCAGTTCTTC
-,TRBJ1-2,12,TRBV27,-,CASSLEGYGYTF,TGTGCCAGCAGTTTGGAGGGGTACGGCTACACCTTC
-,TRBJ2-2,17,TRBV5-1,TRBD2,CASSLLAGVVDTGELFF,TGCGCCAGCAGCTTGTTAGCGGGAGTGGTGGACACCGGGGAGCTGTTTTTT
-,TRBJ1-5,14,TRBV11-2,TRBD1,CASSFTDRHQPQHF,TGTGCCAGCAGCTTTACGGACAGGCACCAGCCCCAGCATTTT
-,TRBJ1-1,16,TRBV19,TRBD1,CASRQDRDQNNTEAFF,TGTGCCAGTAGGCAGGACAGGGACCAGAACAACACTGAAGCTTTCTTT
few,TRBJ2-7,13,TRBV29-1,TRBD2,CSVALAETREQYF,TGCAGCGTTGCACTAGCGGAGACGCGGGAGCAGTACTTC
few,TRBJ2-2,16,TRBV4-2,TRBD2,CASSIGTSGTTGELFF,TGTGCCAGCAGCATAGGGACTAGCGGGACTACCGGGGAGCTGTTTTTT
-,TRBJ2-5,16,TRBV7-9,-,CASSLGRRSLQETQYF,TGTGCCAGCAGCTTAGGGAGGAGGAGCCTTCAAGAGACCCAGTACTTC
few,TRBJ1-4,16,TRBV5-1,-,CASSPRPSGGYEKLFF,TGCGCCAGCAGCCCTCGGCCGAGTGGGGGGTATGAAAAACTGTTTTTT
few,TRBJ1-4,16,TRBV5-1,TRBD1,CASSLEGDSRNEKLFF,TGCGCCAGCAGCTTGGAGGGGGACAGCCGAAACGAAAAACTGTTTTTT
-,TRBJ2-7,15,TRBV4-2,TRBD2,CASSQSGTSGYEQYF,TGTGCCAGCAGCCAAAGCGGGACTAGCGGTTACGAGCAGTACTTC
-,TRBJ1-1,15,TRBV11-2,-,CASSPDSGIFAEAFF,TGTGCCAGCAGCCCGGACAGTGGTATTTTCGCTGAAGCTTTCTTT
few,TRBJ1-2,13,TRBV19,TRBD1,CASSMTGTAGYTF,TGTGCCAGTAGTATGACAGGGACGGCTGGCTACACCTTC
few,TRBJ2-7,15,TRBV9,TRBD1,CASSMAGTGGYEQYF,TGTGCCAGCAGCATGGCCGGGACAGGGGGCTACGAGCAGTACTTC
-,TRBJ2-1,17,TRBV15,-,CATSRKGGQGALFEQFF,TGTGCCACCAGCAGAAAGGGAGGGCAGGGGGCTCTTTTCGAGCAGTTCTTC
-,TRBJ1-5,14,TRBV5-4,-,CASSLDGGNQPQHF,TGTGCCAGCAGCTTGGACGGGGGTAATCAGCCCCAGCATTTT
-,TRBJ2-6,15,TRBV18,-,CASSPLSSGANVLTF,TGTGCCAGCTCACCGTTGAGCTCTGGGGCCAACGTCCTGACTTTC
few,TRBJ2-7,17,TRBV14,-,CASSQLKGRGTSYEQYF,TGTGCCAGCAGCCAACTAAAAGGGAGGGGGACCTCCTACGAGCAGTACTTC
few,TRBJ2-5,16,TRBV5-4,TRBD2,CASSLGLAGGQETQYF,TGTGCCAGCAGCTTGGGACTAGCGGGAGGCCAAGAGACCCAGTACTTC
-,TRBJ2-7,16,TRBV18,TRBD2,CASSPPGSGRVDEQYF,TGTGCCAGCTCACCACCGGGTAGCGGGAGGGTCGACGAGCAGTACTTC
-,TRBJ1-1,15,TRBV2,TRBD1,CASSEMRDRGTEAFF,TGTGCCAGCAGTGAGATGCGGGACAGGGGCACTGAAGCTTTCTTT
-,TRBJ1-2,12,TRBV7-2,-,CASSPAAYGYTF,TGTGCCAGCAGCCCGGCAGCGTATGGCTACACCTTC
-,TRBJ2-3,14,TRBV5-4,-,CASSLVAYTDTQYF,TGTGCCAGCAGCTTGGTCGCCTACACAGATACGCAGTATTTT
-,TRBJ2-1,16,TRBV19,TRBD2,CASRVSGKSSYNEQFF,TGTGCCAGTAGAGTGAGCGGGAAGAGCTCCTACAATGAGCAGTTCTTC
-,TRBJ1-1,13,TRBV6-5,TRBD1,CAISGQGTTEAFF,TGTGCCATCAGCGGACAGGGAACCACTGAAGCTTTCTTT
few,TRBJ2-1,15,TRBV9,-,CASSVVGVLVDEQFF,TGTGCCAGCAGCGTAGTTGGTGTCTTGGTAGATGAGCAGTTCTTC
-,TRBJ1-1,15,TRBV21-1,-,CASSKGTGMNTEAFF,TGTGCCAGCAGCAAAGGTACAGGTATGAACACTGAAGCTTTCTTT
few,TRBJ2-5,16,TRBV18,-,CASSLAVSTVQETQYF,TGTGCCAGCTCACTCGCGGTCTCAACGGTCCAAGAGACCCAGTACTTC
few,TRBJ2-7,15,TRBV30,TRBD1,CAWSVGTGGSYEQYF,TGTGCCTGGAGTGTAGGGACAGGGGGCTCCTACGAGCAGTACTTC
few,TRBJ2-3,15,TRBV25-1,TRBD2,CASRPAGLSTDTQYF,TGTGCCAGCAGGCCAGCGGGGTTAAGCACAGATACGCAGTATTTT
-,TRBJ2-5,19,TRBV10-3,TRBD1,CAISAAEGTGGLRSETQYF,TGTGCCATTTCTGCTGCTGAAGGGACAGGGGGTCTAAGGTCAGAGACCCAGTACTTC
few,TRBJ2-3,14,TRBV5-6,TRBD2,CASSRLAGEDTQYF,TGTGCCAGCAGCAGACTAGCGGGAGAGGATACGCAGTATTTT
-,TRBJ2-3,14,TRBV7-2,-,CASSRTPQTDTQYF,TGTGCCAGCAGCAGGACTCCCCAAACGGATACGCAGTATTTT
-,TRBJ2-3,16,TRBV7-3,-,CASSSTYSQGTDTQYF,TGTGCCAGCAGCTCGACATACTCCCAGGGCACAGATACGCAGTATTTT
-,TRBJ2-1,16,TRBV9,TRBD2,CASSVALAENYNEQFF,TGTGCCAGCAGCGTAGCTCTAGCGGAAAACTACAATGAGCAGTTCTTC
-,TRBJ1-5,14,TRBV18,TRBD1,CASSPGTGNQPQHF,TGTGCCAGCTCACCGGGGACAGGGAATCAGCCCCAGCATTTT
-,TRBJ2-7,14,TRBV6-5,-,CASSYEPPPYEQYF,TGTGCCAGCAGTTACGAGCCGCCTCCCTACGAGCAGTACTTC
-,TRBJ1-1,15,TRBV4-2,-,CASSQDSDKTSVAFF,TGTGCCAGCAGCCAAGATTCAGACAAAACCTCCGTCGCTTTCTTT
few,TRBJ1-5,14,TRBV19,-,CASTATVVSQPQHF,TGTGCCAGTACAGCGACAGTAGTAAGTCAGCCCCAGCATTTT
-,TRBJ2-1,15,TRBV5-1,TRBD2,CASSVAGFLYNEQFF,TGCGCCAGCAGCGTAGCGGGGTTTCTTTACAATGAGCAGTTCTTC
few,TRBJ1-1,13,TRBV5-6,TRBD1,CASRDSKNTEAFF,TGTGCCAGTCGGGACAGTAAGAACACTGAAGCTTTCTTT
-,TRBJ2-1,16,TRBV19,TRBD2,CASSIPGTRNYNEQFF,TGTGCCAGTAGTATCCCCGGGACTAGGAACTACAATGAGCAGTTCTTC
few,TRBJ2-6,12,TRBV30,-,CAWASGANVLTF,TGTGCCTGGGCGTCTGGGGCCAACGTCCTGACTTTC
-,TRBJ2-1,14,TRBV5-1,TRBD1,CASSLQGAQEKQFF,TGCGCCAGCAGCTTACAGGGGGCGCAAGAAAAACAGTTCTTC
few,TRBJ2-5,15,TRBV27,-,CASSPRASEQETQYF,TGTGCCAGCAGCCCCCGGGCTAGCGAGCAAGAGACCCAGTACTTC